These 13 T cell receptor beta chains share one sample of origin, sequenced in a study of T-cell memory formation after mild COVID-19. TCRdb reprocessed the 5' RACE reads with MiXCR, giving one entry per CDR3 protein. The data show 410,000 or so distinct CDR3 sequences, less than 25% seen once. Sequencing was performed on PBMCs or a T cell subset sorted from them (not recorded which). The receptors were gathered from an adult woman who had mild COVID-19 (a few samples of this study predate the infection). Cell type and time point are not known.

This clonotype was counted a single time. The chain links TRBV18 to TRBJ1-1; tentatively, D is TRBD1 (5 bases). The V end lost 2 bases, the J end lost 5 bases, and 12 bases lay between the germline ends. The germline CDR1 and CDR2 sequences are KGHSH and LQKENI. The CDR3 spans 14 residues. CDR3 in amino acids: CASSPNQGNTEAFF. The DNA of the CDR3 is TGTGCCAGCTCACCAAATCAGGGAAATACTGAAGCTTTCTTT.

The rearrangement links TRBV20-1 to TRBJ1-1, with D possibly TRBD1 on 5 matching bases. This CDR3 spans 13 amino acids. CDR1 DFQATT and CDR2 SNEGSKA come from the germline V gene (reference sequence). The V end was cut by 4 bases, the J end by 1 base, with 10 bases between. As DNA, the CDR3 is TGCAGTGCTACCGACAGCCCGAACACTGAAGCTTTCTTT. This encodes CSATDSPNTEAFF.

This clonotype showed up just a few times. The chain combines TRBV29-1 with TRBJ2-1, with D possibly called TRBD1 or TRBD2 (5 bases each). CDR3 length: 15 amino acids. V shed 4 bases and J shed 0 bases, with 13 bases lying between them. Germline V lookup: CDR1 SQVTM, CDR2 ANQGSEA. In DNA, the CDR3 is TGCAGCGTTGTGGGACCACCCGGCTCCTACAATGAGCAGTTCTTC. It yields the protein CSVVGPPGSYNEQFF.

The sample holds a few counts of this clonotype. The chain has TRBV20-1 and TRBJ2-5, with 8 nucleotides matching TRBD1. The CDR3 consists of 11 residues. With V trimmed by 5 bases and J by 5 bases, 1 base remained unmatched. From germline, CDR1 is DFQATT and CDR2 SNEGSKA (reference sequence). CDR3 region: CSAHRGETQYF. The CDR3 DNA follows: TGCAGTGCTCACAGGGGGGAGACCCAGTACTTC.

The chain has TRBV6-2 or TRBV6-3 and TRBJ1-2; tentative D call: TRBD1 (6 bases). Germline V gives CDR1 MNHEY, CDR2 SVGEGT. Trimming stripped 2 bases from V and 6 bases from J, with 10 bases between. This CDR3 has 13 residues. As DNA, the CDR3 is TGTGCCAGCAGTTACGCCGGGGGGCATGGCTACACCTTC. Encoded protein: CASSYAGGHGYTF.

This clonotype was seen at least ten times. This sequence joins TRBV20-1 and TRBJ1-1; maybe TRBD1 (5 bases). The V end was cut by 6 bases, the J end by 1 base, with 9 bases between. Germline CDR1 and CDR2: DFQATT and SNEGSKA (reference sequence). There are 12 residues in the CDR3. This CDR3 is CSAPQGNTEAFF. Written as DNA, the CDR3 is TGCAGTGCCCCCCAGGGGAACACTGAAGCTTTCTTT.

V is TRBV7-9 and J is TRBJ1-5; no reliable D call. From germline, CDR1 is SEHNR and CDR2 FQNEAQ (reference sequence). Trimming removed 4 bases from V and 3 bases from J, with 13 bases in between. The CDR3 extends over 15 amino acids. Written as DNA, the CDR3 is TGTGCCAGCAGCTCCACGGCAGGAGACAATCAGCCCCAGCATTTT. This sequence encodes CASSSTAGDNQPQHF.

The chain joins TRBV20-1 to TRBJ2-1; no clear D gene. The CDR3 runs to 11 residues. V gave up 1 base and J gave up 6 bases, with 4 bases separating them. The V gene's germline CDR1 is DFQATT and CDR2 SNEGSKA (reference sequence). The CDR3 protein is CSARVTNEQFF. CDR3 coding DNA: TGCAGTGCTAGAGTAACCAATGAGCAGTTCTTC.

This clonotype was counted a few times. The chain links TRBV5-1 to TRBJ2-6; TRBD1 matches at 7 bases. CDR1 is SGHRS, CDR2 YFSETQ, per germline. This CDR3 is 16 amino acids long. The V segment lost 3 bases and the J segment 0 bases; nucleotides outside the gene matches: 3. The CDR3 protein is CASSWGQNSGANVLTF. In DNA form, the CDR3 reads TGCGCCAGCAGCTGGGGACAGAACTCTGGGGCCAACGTCCTGACTTTC.

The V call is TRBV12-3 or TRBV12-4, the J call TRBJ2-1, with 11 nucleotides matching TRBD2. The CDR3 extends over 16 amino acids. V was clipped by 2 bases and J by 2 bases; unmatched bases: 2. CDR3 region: CASSLLLAGAYNEQFF. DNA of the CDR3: TGTGCCAGCAGTTTACTACTAGCGGGGGCCTACAATGAGCAGTTCTTC.

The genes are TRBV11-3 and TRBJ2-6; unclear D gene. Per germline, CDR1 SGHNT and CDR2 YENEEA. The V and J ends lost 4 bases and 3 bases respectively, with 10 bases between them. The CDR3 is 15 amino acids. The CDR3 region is CASSSVWFGANVLTF. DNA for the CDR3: TGTGCCAGCAGCTCTGTCTGGTTTGGGGCCAACGTCCTGACTTTC.

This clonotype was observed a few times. The CDR3 DNA sequence: TGTGCCAGCAGCTTAGTTGCGGGAGGCCCCTCCTACGAGCAGTACTTC. Its translation: CASSLVAGGPSYEQYF. The rearrangement joins TRBV11-2 to TRBJ2-7, with 8 bases fitting TRBD2. The CDR3 has 16 amino acids. Germline CDR1 reads SGHAT; CDR2 reads FQNNGV. The J segment lost 0 bases and the V segment lost 1 base, leaving 5 bases of the junction unmatched.

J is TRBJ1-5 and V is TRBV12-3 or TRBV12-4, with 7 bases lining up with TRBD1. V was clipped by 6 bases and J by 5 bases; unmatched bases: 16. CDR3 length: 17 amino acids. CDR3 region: CASSERDSSSGHQPQHF. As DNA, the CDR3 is TGTGCCAGCAGCGAGAGGGACAGCTCCTCGGGGCATCAGCCCCAGCATTTT.